This T cell receptor (beta chain) originates from a study of blood T cell repertoires in COVID-19. For the study at large: Acute and convalescent COVID-19 samples came from the United States, Italy and Spain. PBMCs, B-cell-depleted T cells, or T cells were the source of the cDNA or gDNA that made up the material.

The CDR3 consists of 18 residues. From germline, CDR1 is MNHNS and CDR2 SASEGT. The V and J ends lost 4 bases and 0 bases, in that order; junction bases with no gene match: 12. As handled by the study authors: For nucleated cells, counts were estimated from reference gene primer amplification. Sequencing was performed with immunoSEQ multiplex PCR; in TCRdb, only in-frame clones are kept and a portion is missing. D and trimming were read from the DNA, whereas the V and J calls and clone size are those reported in that table. This sample carries 40,000 to 50,000 clones, about 86% of them seen once, and the ten largest clones take over 45%.

The TCR originated in a man in his sixties or seventies with acute or convalescent COVID-19. Source material: peripheral blood. This chain connects TRBV6-1 to TRBJ2-5, with 9 bases matching TRBD1. DNA for the CDR3: TGTGCCAGCAGTGGACCATTGGACAGGGGCTCGTACCAAGAGACCCAGTACTTC. Amino acid sequence: CASSGPLDRGSYQETQYF.